This T cell receptor beta chain originates from a study of beta chain features in type 1 diabetes. Study-level background: There were 90 million to 110 million sorted cells examined across all samples.

The germline CDR1 and CDR2 sequences are SGHTA and FQGNSA. V gave up 4 bases and J gave up 9 bases; unmatched junction bases: 10. CDR3 length: 16 residues. Reverse transcription of all isolated RNA meant that expressed TCRB transcripts were sequenced. Data came from immunoSEQ multiplex PCR; TCRdb stores just in-frame clones and leaves some out. The sample has 300,000 to 450,000 clones; around 12% are singletons. The collection from each donor was one heparinised blood draw averaging around 0.11 L. With regard to this clone: Its cognate antigen is unknown.

Broader study findings: It was among patients, rather than healthy donors, that naive, central memory and Treg TCRB repertoires appeared more similar. Lower insertion and higher deletion counts appeared at VDJ junctions in type 1 diabetes patients. People with Type 1 diabetes carried modestly yet significantly shorter TCRB CDR3s in all four CD4+ subsets.

Material for sequencing was naive CD4+ T cells from blood. The chain links TRBV7-2 to TRBJ2-1; 12 nucleotides line up with TRBD1. This sequence was found in a woman under 30 with type 1 diabetes. The CDR3 bases are TGTGCCAGCAGCTCGGACCGGGACAGGGGGCTCGGTGAGCAGTTCTTC. Amino acid sequence: CASSSDRDRGLGEQFF.